The entry below describes one T cell receptor (beta chain). In the original analysis: Estimated nucleated cell counts came from reference gene primer amplification. TCRdb's table, derived via immunoSEQ multiplex PCR, lists solely in-frame clones and lacks some. D and trimming were read from the DNA, whereas the V and J calls and clone size are those reported in that table. This table holds around 52,000 clones, around four fifths found once. The data derive from a study of blood T cell repertoires in COVID-19. Deletions cut 4 bases from V and 4 bases from J, with 12 bases between. The germline V gene encodes CDR1 MGHRA and CDR2 YSYEKL. This CDR3 spans 14 amino acids.

Sequenced sample: peripheral blood. This TCR was sampled from a human donor in a cohort sampled during active COVID-19. The chain links TRBV4-1 to TRBJ2-3; possibly TRBD1 for D (6 bases). This chain's CDR3 is CASSLIGTPDTQYF. Here the CDR3 DNA reads TGCGCCAGCAGCCTGATAGGGACACCAGATACGCAGTATTTT.